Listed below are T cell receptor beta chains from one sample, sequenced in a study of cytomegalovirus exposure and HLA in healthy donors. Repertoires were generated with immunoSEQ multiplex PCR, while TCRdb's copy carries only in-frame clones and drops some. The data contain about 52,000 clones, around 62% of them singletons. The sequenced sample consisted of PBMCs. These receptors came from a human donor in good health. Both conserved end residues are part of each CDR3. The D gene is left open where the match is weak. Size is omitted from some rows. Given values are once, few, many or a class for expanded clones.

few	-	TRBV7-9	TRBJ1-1	TGTGCCAGCAGCTATAAGGAGGGAGCTGAAGCTTTCTTT	CASSYKEGAEAFF
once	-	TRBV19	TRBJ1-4	TGTGCCAGTAGTTTCAGGGAACTCGGGGAAAAACTGTTTTTT	CASSFRELGEKLFF
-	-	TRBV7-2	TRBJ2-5	TGTGCCAGCAGCTCGCGGGGGCCCCGACGGGAGACCCAGTACTTC	CASSSRGPRRETQYF
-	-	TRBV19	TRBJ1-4	TGTGCCAGTAGTAGGGGGACAAATGAAAAACTGTTTTTT	CASSRGTNEKLFF
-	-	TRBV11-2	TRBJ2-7	TGTGCCAGCAGCTTAGCCACCTACGAGCAGTACTTC	CASSLATYEQYF
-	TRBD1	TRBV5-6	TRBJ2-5	TGTGCCAGCAGCTTTTTAGGGGGCTTTCAAGAGACCCAGTACTTC	CASSFLGGFQETQYF
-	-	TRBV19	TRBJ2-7	TGTGCCAGTAGTATTGCCGCGGACACCAGCTACGAGCAGTACTTC	CASSIAADTSYEQYF
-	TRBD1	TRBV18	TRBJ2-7	TGTGCCAGCTCACCAGGGACAGGAAACTACGAGCAGTACTTC	CASSPGTGNYEQYF
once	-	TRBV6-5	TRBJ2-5	TGTGCCAGCAGAAGTGGGGGGGCCGGTAGAGAGACCCAGTACTTC	CASRSGGAGRETQYF
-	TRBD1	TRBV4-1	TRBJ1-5	TGCGCCAGCAGCCTATGGGGACAGAATCAGCCCCAGCATTTT	CASSLWGQNQPQHF
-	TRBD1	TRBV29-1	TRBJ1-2	TGCAGCGTCAGACAGGGACGACTTATTGGCTACCCCTTC	CSVRQGRLIGYPF
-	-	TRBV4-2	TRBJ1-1	TGTGCCAGCAGCCAGGGGAAGGGGTCCGGCACTGAAGCTTTCTTT	CASSQGKGSGTEAFF
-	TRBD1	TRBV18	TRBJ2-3	TGTGCCAGCTCACCACCGAAGGCAGGGGGTAGCACAGATACGCAGTATTTT	CASSPPKAGGSTDTQYF
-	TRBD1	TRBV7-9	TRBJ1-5	TGTGCCAGCAGCTTGGACAGGGAAAATCAGCCCCAGCATTTT	CASSLDRENQPQHF
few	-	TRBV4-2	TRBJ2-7	TGTGCCAGCAGCCAAGATCGAGGGGGGCAGTACTTC	CASSQDRGGQYF
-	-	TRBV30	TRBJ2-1	TGTGCCTGGAGTCCTCGGGGGGCCAGTATGCGCCCCCAGTTCTTC	CAWSPRGASMRPQFF
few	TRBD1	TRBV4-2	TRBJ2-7	TGTGCCAGCAGCTCCGGGACAGGGTTTTACGAGCAGTACTTC	CASSSGTGFYEQYF
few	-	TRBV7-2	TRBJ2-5	TGTGCCAGCAGGGTAGGAGGGGGGGAGGAGACCCAGTACTTC	CASRVGGGEETQYF
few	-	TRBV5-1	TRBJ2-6	TGCGCCAGCAGCGGACAAACAGGTAGCTCTGGGGCCAACGTCCTGACTTTC	CASSGQTGSSGANVLTF
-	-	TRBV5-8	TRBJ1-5	TGTGCCAGCAGCCTCGAGGGGGTCAATCAGCCCCAGCATTTT	CASSLEGVNQPQHF
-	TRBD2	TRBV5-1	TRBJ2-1	TGCGCCAGCACCCTGGCTAGCGGTCCGGGGCATGAGCAGTTCTTC	CASTLASGPGHEQFF
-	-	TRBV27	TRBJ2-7	TGTGCCAGCAGTTTCTCTTCCGGGGATTCCTACGAGCAGTACTTC	CASSFSSGDSYEQYF
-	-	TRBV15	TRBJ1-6	TGTGCCACCAGCAGGGACAGCTTCAGTTCACCCCTCCACTTT	CATSRDSFSSPLHF
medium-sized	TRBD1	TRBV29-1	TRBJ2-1	TGCAGCGCAGTGGACAGGACCCACAATGAGCAGTTCTTC	CSAVDRTHNEQFF
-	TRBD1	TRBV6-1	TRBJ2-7	TGTGCCAGCAGAACCGGGACAGGGGTTTACGAGCAGTACTTC	CASRTGTGVYEQYF
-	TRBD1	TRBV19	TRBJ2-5	TGTGCCACCATGCCACAGGGGGCGGCGGAGACCCAGTACTTC	CATMPQGAAETQYF
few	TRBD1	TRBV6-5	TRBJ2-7	TGTGCCAGCAGTTACACCCAGACAGGGTCCTACGAGCAGTACTTC	CASSYTQTGSYEQYF
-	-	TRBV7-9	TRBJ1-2	TGTGCCAGCAGCTTCGGGGCTAACTATGGCTACACCTTC	CASSFGANYGYTF
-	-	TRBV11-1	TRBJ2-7	TGTGCCAGCAGCTTAGCCCAGGTCTACGAGCAGTACTTC	CASSLAQVYEQYF
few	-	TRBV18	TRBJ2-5	TGTGCCAGCTCACCACTAAAAGAGACCCAGTACTTC	CASSPLKETQYF
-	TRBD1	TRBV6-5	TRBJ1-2	TGTGCCAGCAGTTATGAGGTTGCCAGGGGGAGCGGCTACACCTTC	CASSYEVARGSGYTF
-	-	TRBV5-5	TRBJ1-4	TGTGCCAGCAGCTCGAGGTCGGCTAATGAAAAACTGTTTTTT	CASSSRSANEKLFF
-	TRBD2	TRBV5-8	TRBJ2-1	TGTGCCAGCAGCGGAGGGGGACTAGCGGGGCCGAGCTCCTACAATGAGCAGTTCTTC	CASSGGGLAGPSSYNEQFF
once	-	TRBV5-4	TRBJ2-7	TGTGCCAGCAGCTCGGACGGACAGAACTACGAGCAGTACTTC	CASSSDGQNYEQYF
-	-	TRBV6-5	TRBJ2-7	TGTGCCAGCAGTTACGCTCGGGAGTCCTACGAGCAGTACTTC	CASSYARESYEQYF
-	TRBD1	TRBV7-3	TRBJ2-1	TGTGCCAGCGCTAAACGGCAGGGGGCTTTTAATGAGCAGTTCTTC	CASAKRQGAFNEQFF
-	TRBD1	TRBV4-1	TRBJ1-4	TGCGCCAGCAGCCAAGTTGACAGGGGGCAAGAAAAACTGTTTTTT	CASSQVDRGQEKLFF
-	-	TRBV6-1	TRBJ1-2	TGTGCCAGCACCCCCCGTAGATCCACCTATGGCTACACCTTC	CASTPRRSTYGYTF
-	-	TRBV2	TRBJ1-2	TGTGCCAGCAGTAAAGACAGGACATCTAACTATGGCTACACCTTC	CASSKDRTSNYGYTF
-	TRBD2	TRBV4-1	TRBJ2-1	TGCGCCAGCAGCCAAGAGGGAGCGGGGGTTTCCTACAATGAGCAGTTCTTC	CASSQEGAGVSYNEQFF
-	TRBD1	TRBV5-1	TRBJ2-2	TGCGCCAGCAGTCCTACTACAGGACAGGGTGGGGCCGGGGAGCTGTTTTTT	CASSPTTGQGGAGELFF
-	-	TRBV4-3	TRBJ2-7	TGCGCCAGCAGCCAAGAGGGCTATGGGCCCTACGAGCAGTACTTC	CASSQEGYGPYEQYF
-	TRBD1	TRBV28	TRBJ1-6	TGTGCCAGCAGTCTTTTGACAGGGGTGAATTCACCCCTCCACTTT	CASSLLTGVNSPLHF
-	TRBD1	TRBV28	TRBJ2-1	TGTGCCAGCAGCCCGACAGGGGGCGACTACAATGAGCAGTTCTTC	CASSPTGGDYNEQFF
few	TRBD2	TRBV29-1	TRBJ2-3	TGCAGCGGGGAGCGGGGACCCACAGATACGCAGTATTTT	CSGERGPTDTQYF
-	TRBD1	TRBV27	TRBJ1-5	TGTGCCAGCAGTCCTCGACAGGGCCTTCGGCCCCAGCATTTT	CASSPRQGLRPQHF